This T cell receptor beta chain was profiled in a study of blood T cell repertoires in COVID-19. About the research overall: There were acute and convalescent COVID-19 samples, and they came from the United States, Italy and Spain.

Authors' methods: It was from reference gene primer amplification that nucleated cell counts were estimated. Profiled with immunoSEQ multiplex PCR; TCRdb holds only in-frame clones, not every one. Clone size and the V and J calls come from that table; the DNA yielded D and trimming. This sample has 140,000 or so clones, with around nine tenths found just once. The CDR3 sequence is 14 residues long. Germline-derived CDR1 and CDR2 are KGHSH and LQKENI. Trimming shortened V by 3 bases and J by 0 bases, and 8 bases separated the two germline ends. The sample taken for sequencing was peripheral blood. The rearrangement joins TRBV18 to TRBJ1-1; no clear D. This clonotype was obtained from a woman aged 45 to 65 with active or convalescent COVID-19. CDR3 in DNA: TGTGCCAGCTCACCTTCCGGGATGAACACTGAAGCTTTCTTT. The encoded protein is CASSPSGMNTEAFF.